A selection of T cell receptor beta chains follows, all from one sample in a study of blood T cell repertoires in COVID-19. Repertoires were generated with immunoSEQ multiplex PCR, while TCRdb's copy carries only in-frame clones and drops some. The sample carries 110,000 or so clones, approximately 90% recorded once. The material sequenced was peripheral blood. All receptors come from a woman between 45 and 65 years old with acute or convalescent COVID-19. Both conserved end residues are part of each CDR3. The D gene is left open where the match is weak. Only some rows state a clone size, as once, few, many or a class for expanded clones.

size	D	V	J	CDR3	DNA
.	.	TRBV10-3	TRBJ1-4	CAISGGRDEKLFF	TGTGCCATCAGCGGGGGGCGCGATGAAAAACTGTTTTTT
.	.	TRBV2	TRBJ2-2	CASSEGVFTGELFF	TGTGCCAGCAGTGAGGGCGTATTCACCGGGGAGCTGTTTTTT
.	.	TRBV27	TRBJ2-1	CASKTSGGTASYNEQFF	TGTGCCAGCAAAACCTCGGGAGGGACAGCTTCCTACAATGAGCAGTTCTTC
.	.	TRBV11-2	TRBJ2-2	CASSLVGGAGTGELFF	TGTGCCAGCAGCTTAGTTGGGGGGGCAGGCACCGGGGAGCTGTTTTTT
.	.	TRBV7-2	TRBJ2-6	CASSLGSDNSGANVLTF	TGTGCCAGCAGCTTAGGTTCGGACAACTCTGGGGCCAACGTCCTGACTTTC
.	TRBD1	TRBV27	TRBJ2-1	CASNSMSGTGANEQFF	TGTGCCAGCAATTCTATGTCCGGGACAGGGGCGAATGAGCAGTTCTTC
.	TRBD1	TRBV2	TRBJ1-2	CASSEEGARTYGYTF	TGTGCCAGCAGTGAAGAGGGGGCTCGTACCTATGGCTACACCTTC
.	TRBD2	TRBV27	TRBJ2-7	CASSWGLGRSYEQYF	TGTGCCAGCAGTTGGGGACTAGGGCGCTCCTACGAGCAGTACTTC
.	.	TRBV24-1	TRBJ2-5	CATSDHMGSLQTQYF	TGTGCCACCAGTGACCACATGGGGAGCCTTCAGACCCAGTACTTC
.	TRBD2	TRBV9	TRBJ2-1	CASSVEEAGVLYNEQFF	TGTGCCAGCAGCGTAGAGGAAGCGGGGGTCCTATACAATGAGCAGTTCTTC
.	.	TRBV30	TRBJ1-4	CAWSVRQNEKLFF	TGTGCCTGGAGTGTCAGGCAGAATGAAAAACTGTTTTTT
few	TRBD1	TRBV6-5	TRBJ1-1	CASRTKQGAGEAFF	TGTGCCAGCAGAACCAAACAGGGGGCGGGTGAAGCTTTCTTT
.	TRBD2	TRBV3-1/TRBV3-2	TRBJ2-5	CASSQDFISGKETQYF	TGTGCCAGCAGCCAAGATTTTATTAGCGGGAAAGAGACCCAGTACTTC
.	.	TRBV25-1	TRBJ1-1	CASSEEVGLNTEAFF	TGTGCCAGCAGTGAAGAAGTGGGCTTGAACACTGAAGCTTTCTTT
.	TRBD1	TRBV28	TRBJ1-4	CASSFGPGQGSSNEKLFF	TGTGCCAGCAGTTTTGGGCCGGGACAGGGGTCATCCAATGAAAAACTGTTTTTT
.	TRBD1	TRBV5-1	TRBJ2-7	CASSSQGAGVYEQYF	TGCGCCAGCAGCTCACAGGGGGCAGGAGTCTACGAGCAGTACTTC
.	.	TRBV19	TRBJ1-2	CASSMSNYGYTF	TGTGCCAGTAGTATGAGTAACTATGGCTACACCTTC
few	.	TRBV29-1	TRBJ1-2	CSVEDYPIDSIYGYTF	TGCAGCGTTGAAGATTACCCGATTGACAGTATCTATGGCTACACCTTC
.	TRBD2	TRBV28	TRBJ2-1	CATSPLGGIYNEQFF	TGTGCCACCTCGCCGTTGGGGGGGATTTACAATGAGCAGTTCTTC
.	TRBD1	TRBV7-9	TRBJ2-2	CASSHFTGENTGELFF	TGTGCCAGCAGCCATTTTACAGGGGAGAACACCGGGGAGCTGTTTTTT
few	TRBD1	TRBV5-6	TRBJ1-2	CASSLSPSGTGVYGYTF	TGTGCCAGCAGCCTAAGCCCTTCCGGGACAGGGGTGTATGGCTACACCTTC
.	.	TRBV6-5	TRBJ1-5	CATKKVAGNQPQHF	TGTGCCACCAAAAAAGTGGCAGGCAATCAGCCCCAGCATTTT
.	.	TRBV2	TRBJ1-1	CASSLVPGTEAFF	TGTGCCAGCAGCCTTGTACCGGGCACTGAAGCTTTCTTT
.	.	TRBV27	TRBJ2-7	CASSLDRWAEQYF	TGTGCCAGCAGTTTAGACAGGTGGGCCGAGCAGTACTTC
.	TRBD1	TRBV9	TRBJ2-3	CASSVGRQGKLSTDTQYF	TGTGCCAGCAGCGTAGGGAGACAGGGAAAGCTTAGCACAGATACGCAGTATTTT
.	TRBD2	TRBV27	TRBJ2-7	CASSFSGTSGVYEQYF	TGTGCCAGCAGTTTCTCCGGGACTAGCGGGGTCTACGAGCAGTACTTC
once	TRBD1	TRBV10-3	TRBJ1-2	CAIKEDRENYGYTF	TGTGCCATCAAAGAAGACAGGGAAAACTATGGCTACACCTTC
.	.	TRBV6-2/TRBV6-3	TRBJ2-1	CASSYTVLSGFIYNEQFF	TGTGCCAGCAGTTATACGGTACTGAGCGGGTTCATCTACAATGAGCAGTTCTTC
few	.	TRBV21-1	TRBJ1-6	CASSKDSSYNSPLHF	TGTGCCAGCAGCAAAGACAGCTCCTATAATTCACCCCTCCACTTT
.	.	TRBV12-3/TRBV12-4	TRBJ1-1	CASSPAGGTEAFF	TGTGCCAGCAGCCCCGCGGGGGGCACTGAAGCTTTCTTT
.	TRBD1	TRBV7-9	TRBJ2-1	CASSSTGGLNNEQFF	TGTGCCAGCAGCTCCACAGGGGGCCTAAACAATGAGCAGTTCTTC
.	.	TRBV4-3	TRBJ1-2	CASSQEIYRGGYTF	TGCGCCAGCAGCCAAGAAATTTATAGAGGCGGCTACACCTTC
.	.	TRBV30	TRBJ2-1	CAWSVGGRLQFF	TGTGCCTGGAGTGTCGGAGGGCGACTACAGTTCTTC
.	TRBD1	TRBV10-3	TRBJ1-1	CAIRTGDTEAFF	TGTGCCATCAGGACAGGGGACACTGAAGCTTTCTTT
.	.	TRBV7-2	TRBJ2-7	CASSPSFRLIGAEQYF	TGTGCCAGCAGCCCCTCGTTTCGGCTCATTGGGGCCGAGCAGTACTTC
.	.	TRBV18	TRBJ2-1	CASSGAGYVGTRSYNEQFF	TGTGCCAGCTCAGGGGCTGGGTATGTGGGTACCCGATCCTACAATGAGCAGTTCTTC
.	.	TRBV6-5	TRBJ1-4	CASSRYGTPNEKLFF	TGTGCCAGCAGTAGATACGGGACACCTAATGAAAAACTGTTTTTT
.	TRBD1	TRBV19	TRBJ1-1	CASSRGDRGHVTEAFF	TGTGCCAGTAGTAGGGGGGACAGGGGGCACGTCACTGAAGCTTTCTTT
.	TRBD2	TRBV28	TRBJ2-7	CASTPRMGRGSSYEQYF	TGTGCCAGCACCCCCAGGATGGGACGCGGGAGCTCCTACGAGCAGTACTTC
.	TRBD2	TRBV27	TRBJ2-7	CASSLEARGAYEQYF	TGTGCCAGCAGTTTAGAGGCGCGGGGGGCCTACGAGCAGTACTTC
.	.	TRBV14	TRBJ1-1	CASSHRHLFVNTEAFF	TGTGCCAGCAGCCACAGACACCTCTTCGTGAACACTGAAGCTTTCTTT
.	TRBD1	TRBV28	TRBJ2-4	CASSLDRRNIQYF	TGTGCCAGCAGTTTGGACAGGAGAAACATTCAGTACTTC
.	TRBD1	TRBV3-1/TRBV3-2	TRBJ2-5	CASSQDVTGAVGTQYF	TGTGCCAGCAGCCAAGATGTGACAGGGGCGGTTGGGACCCAGTACTTC
.	TRBD1	TRBV7-3	TRBJ1-5	CASSQTGGWNQPQHF	TGTGCCAGCAGCCAGACAGGGGGCTGGAATCAGCCCCAGCATTTT
.	TRBD2	TRBV30	TRBJ2-5	CAWSGGGSETQYF	TGTGCCTGGAGTGGGGGAGGGAGCGAGACCCAGTACTTC